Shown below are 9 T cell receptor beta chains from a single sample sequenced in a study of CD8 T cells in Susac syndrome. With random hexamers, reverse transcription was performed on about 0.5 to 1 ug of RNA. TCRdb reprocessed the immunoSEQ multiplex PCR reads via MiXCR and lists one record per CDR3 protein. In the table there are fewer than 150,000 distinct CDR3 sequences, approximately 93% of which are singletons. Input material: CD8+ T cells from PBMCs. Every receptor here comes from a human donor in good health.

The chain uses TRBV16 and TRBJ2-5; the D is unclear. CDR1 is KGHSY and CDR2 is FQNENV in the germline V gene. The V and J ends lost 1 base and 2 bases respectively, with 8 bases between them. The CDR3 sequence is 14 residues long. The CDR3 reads CASSQYTVQETQYF. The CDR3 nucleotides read TGTGCCAGCAGCCAATACACGGTGCAAGAGACCCAGTACTTC.

The CDR3 DNA follows: TGCGCCAGCAGCCCTAGGACAGGGGTGGACGAGCAGTACTTC. Translation: CASSPRTGVDEQYF. This chain links TRBV4-1 with TRBJ2-7; 9 nucleotides agree with TRBD1. The CDR3 extends over 14 amino acids. The V gene end was trimmed by 4 bases and the J gene end by 5 bases; junction bases not matched to a gene: 6. Germline V CDR1 and CDR2: MGHRA, YSYEKL.

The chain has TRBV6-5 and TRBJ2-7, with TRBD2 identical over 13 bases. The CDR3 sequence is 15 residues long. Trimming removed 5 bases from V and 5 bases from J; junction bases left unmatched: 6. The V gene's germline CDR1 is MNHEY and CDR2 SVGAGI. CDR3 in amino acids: CASSTRLAGGHEQYF. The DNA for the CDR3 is TGTGCCAGCAGTACACGACTAGCGGGAGGCCACGAGCAGTACTTC.

The CDR3 protein is CASSLGPDVSYEQYF. CDR3 bases: TGTGCCAGCAGTTTGGGTCCGGACGTCTCCTACGAGCAGTACTTC. The J gene is TRBJ2-7, the V gene TRBV12-3 or TRBV12-4, with D unclear. Trimming left V 3 bases short and J 0 bases short, with 12 bases between. This CDR3 contains 15 residues.

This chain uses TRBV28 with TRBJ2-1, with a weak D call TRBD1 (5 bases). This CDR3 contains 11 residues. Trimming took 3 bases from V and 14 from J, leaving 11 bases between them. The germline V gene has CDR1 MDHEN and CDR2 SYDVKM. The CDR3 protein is CASSFGRAKFF. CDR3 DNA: TGTGCCAGCAGTTTCGGCAGGGCCAAGTTCTTC.

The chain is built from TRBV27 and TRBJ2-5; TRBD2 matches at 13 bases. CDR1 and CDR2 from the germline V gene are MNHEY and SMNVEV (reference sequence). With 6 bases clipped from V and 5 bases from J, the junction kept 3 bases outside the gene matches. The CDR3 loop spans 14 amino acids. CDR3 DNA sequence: TGTGCCAGCAGCCTGACTAGCGGGAGGGAGACCCAGTACTTC. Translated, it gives CASSLTSGRETQYF.

CDR3 region: CASSSMGTEAFF. DNA of the CDR3: TGCGCCAGCAGCTCAATGGGCACTGAAGCTTTCTTT. J is TRBJ1-1 and V is TRBV5-1, with D unclear. The ends were cut back, 3 bases at V and 4 bases at J, with 7 bases in the middle. This CDR3 has 12 amino acids. CDR1 and CDR2 from the germline V gene are SGHRS and YFSETQ.

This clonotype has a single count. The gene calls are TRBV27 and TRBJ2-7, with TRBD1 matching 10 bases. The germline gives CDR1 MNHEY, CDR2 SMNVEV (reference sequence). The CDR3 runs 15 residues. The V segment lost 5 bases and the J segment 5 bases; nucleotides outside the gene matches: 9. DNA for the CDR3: TGTGCCAGCAGTGCCCCGGGACAGGGGTTCGACGAGCAGTACTTC. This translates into CASSAPGQGFDEQYF.

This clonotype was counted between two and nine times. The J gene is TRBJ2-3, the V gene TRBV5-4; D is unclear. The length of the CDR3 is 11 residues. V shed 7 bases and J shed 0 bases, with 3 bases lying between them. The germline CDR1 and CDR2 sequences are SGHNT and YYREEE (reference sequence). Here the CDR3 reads CASGSTDTQYF. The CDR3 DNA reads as TGTGCCAGCGGCAGCACAGATACGCAGTATTTT.